This entry concerns a single T cell receptor (beta chain). The antigen is unknown. The data were taken from a study of T cell repertoires in cytomegalovirus infection. Study-wide results and limits: Carriers of CMV and the relevant HLA type were discriminated by public TCR beta frequency.

The CDR3 sequence is 15 residues long. V dropped 4 bases and J dropped 7; count of bases not matched to a gene: 9. The germline gives CDR1 MNHEY, CDR2 SVGAGI. TCRdb reanalysed the reads using MiXCR and keeps one entry per CDR3 protein. The data contain under 150,000 distinct CDR3 sequences, 20% to 30% of them singletons. The TCR comes from a human donor in good health (CMV status not recorded). Some clones in this sample may be carry-over from other donors' samples. Sequencing was carried out using PBMCs, sequenced either directly or after in vitro stimulation (not recorded which). The chain uses TRBV6-5 and TRBJ2-1; 8 nucleotides match TRBD1. Here the CDR3 reads CASSSGQGEGNEQFF. The DNA for the CDR3 is TGTGCCAGCAGTTCTGGACAGGGAGAGGGGAATGAGCAGTTCTTC.